The 18 T cell receptor beta chains below come from one sample, sequenced in a study of T cell responses to AZD1222 COVID-19 vaccine. The table came from immunoSEQ multiplex PCR; TCRdb's copy has only in-frame clones and leaves some out. Of about 140,000 clones in the sample, 92% were seen once. The source material was peripheral blood, sampled on day 0 of AZD1222 vaccination. The receptors stem from an adult in good health.

This clone was seen repeatedly, ten times or more. The chain is built from TRBV2 and TRBJ1-1, with 9 positions matching TRBD1. The trim removed 7 bases at V and 4 bases at J, leaving 7 bases unmatched. The CDR3 runs 14 residues. Germline-derived CDR1 and CDR2 are SNHLY and FYNNEI. CDR3 sequence reads: CASTFETGGTEAFF. For the CDR3, the DNA is TGTGCCAGCACCTTCGAGACAGGGGGCACTGAAGCTTTCTTT.

This clone was recorded once. The V gene is TRBV2, the J gene TRBJ1-5; weak D call: TRBD1 (5 bases). Germline V lookup: CDR1 SNHLY, CDR2 FYNNEI. Trimming removed 6 bases at V and 5 bases at J, with 8 bases between. This CDR3 contains 12 residues. CDR3 sequence: CASRRDDQPQHF. The CDR3 DNA is TGTGCCAGCAGAAGGGACGATCAGCCCCAGCATTTT.

The chain joins TRBV18 to TRBJ2-7; D ambiguous. Germline CDR1 KGHSH, CDR2 LQKENI. Between the trimmed V and J ends, which lost 2 bases and 4 bases, there was a span of 9 bases. This CDR3 has 13 amino acids. This chain's CDR3 is CASSPTFGYEQYF. The CDR3 DNA follows: TGTGCCAGCTCACCAACGTTCGGGTACGAGCAGTACTTC. Combining the CDR3 with reference TRBV18 and TRBJ2-7 gives the whole variable domain NAGVMQNPRHLVRRRGQEARLRCSPMKGHSHVYWYRQLPEEGLKFMVYLQKENIIDESGMPKERFSAEFPKEGPSILRIQQVVRGDSAAYFCASSPTFGYEQYFGPGTRLTVT.

The chain joins TRBV25-1 to TRBJ2-7; no definite D call. The germline gives CDR1 MGHDK, CDR2 SYGVNS. CDR3 size: 14 residues. Trimming took 2 bases from V and 2 from J, leaving 10 bases between them. CDR3 protein: CASSESLGTYEQYF. The CDR3 nucleotides are TGTGCCAGCAGTGAAAGTTTGGGGACCTACGAGCAGTACTTC.

The rearrangement uses TRBV3-1 (or the pseudogene TRBV3-2) and TRBJ2-2; 16 positions match TRBD2. The CDR3 sequence is 18 residues long. The V and J ends lost 4 bases and 6 bases, in that order; junction bases with no gene match: 8. The germline gives CDR1 LGHDT, CDR2 YNNKEL (reference sequence). The CDR3 DNA reads as TGTGCCAGCAGCCGCCTGGGACTAGCGGGAGGGATCGCCGGGGAGCTGTTTTTT. It is translated as CASSRLGLAGGIAGELFF.

This CDR3 reads CASSVGTGAADTQYF. The CDR3 DNA follows: TGTGCCAGCAGCGTAGGGACAGGGGCAGCAGATACGCAGTATTTT. The chain couples TRBV9 to TRBJ2-3; TRBD1 agrees at 9 bases. Germline V gene sequence: CDR1 SGDLS, CDR2 YYNGEE. J gave up 4 bases and V 0 bases, and 3 bases lay outside the gene matches. This CDR3 has 15 amino acids. The full variable domain, in which reference TRBV9 and TRBJ2-3 provide the parts outside the CDR3, is DSGVTQTPKHLITATGQRVTLRCSPRSGDLSVYWYQQSLDQGLQFLIQYYNGEERAKGNILERFSAQQFPDLHSELNLSSLELGDSALYFCASSVGTGAADTQYFGPGTRLTVL.

This chain joins TRBV6-1 and TRBJ1-1, with a weak D call TRBD1 (6 bases). The germline V gene has CDR1 MNHNS and CDR2 SASEGT. V was shortened by 0 bases and J by 1 base, with 9 bases between the two germline ends. The CDR3 runs 15 residues. As DNA, the CDR3 is TGTGCCAGCAGTGAAGCGGGACAAAGGAACACTGAAGCTTTCTTT. Translating gives CASSEAGQRNTEAFF.

The CDR3 sequence is CASSDGAGTYNEQFF. The DNA for the CDR3 is TGTGCCAGCAGTGACGGGGCTGGGACCTACAATGAGCAGTTCTTC. The gene calls are TRBV6-4 and TRBJ2-1; D perhaps matches TRBD1 (5 bases). Between the trimmed V and J ends, which lost 2 bases and 2 bases, there was a span of 10 bases. Germline V gene data show CDR1 as MRHNA and CDR2 as SNTAGT. The CDR3 runs 15 residues.

V is TRBV9 and J is TRBJ1-4; 7 nucleotides line up with TRBD1. CDR3 length equals 16 residues. The germline V gene encodes CDR1 SGDLS and CDR2 YYNGEE. Trimming removed 4 bases from V and 4 bases from J; junction bases left unmatched: 10. The CDR3 spells CASSRATGVSNEKLFF. The CDR3 DNA follows: TGTGCCAGCAGCCGAGCTACAGGGGTCAGTAATGAAAAACTGTTTTTT.

The V gene is TRBV5-1, the J gene TRBJ2-3; possibly TRBD2 for D (5 bases). This CDR3 spans 14 amino acids. Germline CDR1 and CDR2: SGHRS and YFSETQ. V was trimmed by 0 bases and J by 4 bases, leaving 9 bases between them. As DNA, the CDR3 is TGCGCCAGCAGCTTGGAACTAGGCGCAGATACGCAGTATTTT. It encodes CASSLELGADTQYF.

The chain recombines TRBV18 with TRBJ2-7; D might be TRBD1 (5 bases). The CDR3 runs to 15 residues. V lost 3 bases, J lost 6 bases, and 18 bases lay in between. The V gene's germline CDR1 is KGHSH and CDR2 LQKENI. The DNA for the CDR3 is TGTGCCAGCTCACCCACCCCGGCAGGGCTCGCCGAGCAGTACTTC. Amino acid sequence: CASSPTPAGLAEQYF.

CDR3 coding DNA: TGCAGCGTTGAGGGGCCAGTGATGAACACTGAAGCTTTCTTT. Translating it yields CSVEGPVMNTEAFF. This sequence joins TRBV29-1 and TRBJ1-1; D is perhaps TRBD1 (5 bases). Trimming left V 3 bases short and J 0 bases short, with 11 bases between. The V gene's germline CDR1 is SQVTM and CDR2 ANQGSEA. The CDR3 spans 14 residues.

Only one count was recorded for this clone. This rearrangement joins TRBV6-1 to TRBJ2-1, with D perhaps assigned TRBD1 or TRBD2 (5 bases each). This CDR3 contains 14 residues. In germline, CDR1 is MNHNS, CDR2 SASEGT. V lost 2 bases and J lost 6, with 11 bases in between. The CDR3 DNA is TGTGCCAGCAGTGAAACCGGGACGCGCAATGAGCAGTTCTTC. Its protein product is CASSETGTRNEQFF.

The chain couples TRBV4-1 to TRBJ2-1, with 12 bases that match TRBD2. This CDR3 comprises 15 residues. The germline V gene has CDR1 MGHRA and CDR2 YSYEKL. The junction had 5 bases not matched to a gene; V was cut back by 2 bases and J by 9 bases. CDR3 in amino acids: CASSQRLAGVLEQFF. The CDR3 coding sequence is TGCGCCAGCAGCCAAAGACTAGCGGGAGTCCTTGAGCAGTTCTTC.

This sequence joins TRBV14 and TRBJ2-7; a weak D match, TRBD1 (6 bases). V was cut by 3 bases and J by 0 bases, with 9 bases left in between. The CDR3 runs to 14 residues. Germline lookup yields CDR1 SGHDN and CDR2 FVKESK. The CDR3 loop reads CASSQPDSSYEQYF. The CDR3 region has the DNA TGTGCCAGCAGCCAGCCGGACAGCTCCTACGAGCAGTACTTC.

The chain uses TRBV27 and TRBJ2-7, with D perhaps matching TRBD1 or TRBD2 (5 bases each). The CDR3 totals 16 residues. V was shortened by 10 bases and J by 4 bases, with 26 bases between the two germline ends. Germline V gene data show CDR1 as MNHEY and CDR2 as SMNVEV (reference sequence). The CDR3: CATSVGVGPKPYEQYF. CDR3 nucleotides: TGTGCCACCTCGGTGGGGGTCGGACCGAAACCTTACGAGCAGTACTTC.

J is TRBJ2-2 and V is TRBV5-1; 14 nucleotides agree with TRBD2. From germline, CDR1 is SGHRS and CDR2 YFSETQ. The CDR3 covers 16 residues. Losses at the gene ends were 4 bases for V and 6 bases for J; bases not matched to a gene: 5. Written as DNA, the CDR3 is TGCGCCAGCAGCCGCGGGACTAGCGGGAGTGCCGGGGAGCTGTTTTTT. Protein sequence: CASSRGTSGSAGELFF.

This chain connects TRBV5-1 to TRBJ2-5; TRBD1 might be the D (5 bases). V was clipped by 0 bases and J by 0 bases, with 9 bases between them. This CDR3 region has 15 residues. CDR1 is SGHRS and CDR2 is YFSETQ in the germline V gene. The CDR3 DNA sequence: TGCGCCAGCAGCTTGGACCCAGGGAACCAAGAGACCCAGTACTTC. It encodes CASSLDPGNQETQYF.